Shown below are 19 T cell receptor beta chains from a single sample sequenced in a study of cytomegalovirus exposure and HLA in healthy donors. A multiplex PCR was run with 60 Vbeta primers and 13 Jbeta primers. This table comes from immunoSEQ multiplex PCR, and its TCRdb copy is limited to in-frame clones, with some not included. The table includes about 76,000 clones, around 80% detected once. What was sequenced was PBMCs. These TCRs come from a male donor in good health and CMV-seropositive.

The rearrangement joins TRBV9 to TRBJ2-5; D might be TRBD2 (6 bases). CDR3 length equals 13 residues. The germline gives CDR1 SGDLS, CDR2 YYNGEE. V was trimmed by 0 bases and J by 7 bases, leaving 10 bases between them. The CDR3 loop reads CASSVGLVGTQYF. The CDR3 region has the DNA TGTGCCAGCAGCGTAGGACTAGTTGGGACCCAGTACTTC. Looking up the rest from reference TRBV9 and TRBJ2-5 gives the full variable domain: DSGVTQTPKHLITATGQRVTLRCSPRSGDLSVYWYQQSLDQGLQFLIQYYNGEERAKGNILERFSAQQFPDLHSELNLSSLELGDSALYFCASSVGLVGTQYFGPGTRLLVL.

This rearrangement joins TRBV7-9 to TRBJ2-2; 9 positions match TRBD1. CDR3 length equals 18 residues. Germline-derived CDR1 and CDR2 are SEHNR and FQNEAQ (reference sequence). V lost 2 bases to trimming and J lost 5 bases; unmatched junction nucleotides: 12. The CDR3: CASSLPGQGSWGTGELFF. DNA for the CDR3: TGTGCCAGCAGCTTACCCGGACAGGGGAGTTGGGGAACCGGGGAGCTGTTTTTT.

This chain links TRBV7-2 with TRBJ1-3; D possibly corresponds to TRBD1 (5 bases). Trimming took 2 bases from V and 3 from J, leaving 11 bases between them. The CDR3 is 15 amino acids. From germline, CDR1 is SGHTA and CDR2 FQGNSA. Here the CDR3 DNA reads TGTGCCAGCAGCTTACGAACAGGCTATGGAAACACCATATATTTT. This encodes CASSLRTGYGNTIYF.

V is TRBV28 and J is TRBJ2-3, with 10 bases lining up with TRBD2. Trimming cost V 5 bases and J 2 bases; bases outside gene matches: 7. The germline V gene encodes CDR1 MDHEN and CDR2 SYDVKM. This CDR3 comprises 16 residues. For the CDR3, the DNA is TGTGCCAGCAGTCCAGCGGGAGGGCCGGTCACAGATACGCAGTATTTT. This gives the protein CASSPAGGPVTDTQYF.

CDR3 DNA sequence: TGTGCCAGCAGCCCTGCTAGAAATGAGCAGTTCTTC. As protein: CASSPARNEQFF. The chain combines TRBV7-9 with TRBJ2-1; no clear D gene. There are 12 residues in the CDR3. Germline CDR1 and CDR2: SEHNR and FQNEAQ (reference sequence). Between the trimmed V and J ends, which lost 5 bases and 7 bases, there was a span of 9 bases.

This chain links TRBV27 with TRBJ2-5; maybe TRBD1 (6 bases). V gave up 5 bases and J gave up 3 bases, with 10 bases separating them. Germline loops: CDR1 MNHEY, CDR2 SMNVEV (reference sequence). The CDR3 is 13 amino acids. The CDR3 loop is CASSRGGKETQYF. The CDR3 DNA reads as TGTGCCAGCAGTCGAGGGGGAAAAGAGACCCAGTACTTC.

The chain links TRBV28 to TRBJ2-7, with D uncertain. The CDR3 has 13 amino acids. V was pared by 2 bases and J by 5 bases, with 10 bases between. The V gene's germline CDR1 is MDHEN and CDR2 SYDVKM. The CDR3 coding sequence is TGTGCCAGCAGTTTAGGAGATCGAAACGAGCAGTACTTC. This translates into CASSLGDRNEQYF.

Ten or more counts support this clone. The chain joins TRBV5-1 to TRBJ2-7; 9 bases match TRBD2. Germline V lookup: CDR1 SGHRS, CDR2 YFSETQ. This CDR3 spans 14 amino acids. Trimming at V came to 1 base and at J to 6 bases, leaving 5 bases not matched to a gene. The CDR3 DNA is TGCGCCAGCAGCTTGATGCTAGCGGGACTCGAGCAGTACTTC. Encoded protein: CASSLMLAGLEQYF.

This clone has at least ten counts. V and J are TRBV28 and TRBJ1-5; D uncertain. The CDR3 sequence is 12 residues long. Germline CDR1 and CDR2: MDHEN and SYDVKM. Trimming took off 7 bases at V and 6 bases at J, with 10 bases between the two ends. CDR3 nucleotides: TGTGCCAGCACCCTTTTCGGTCAGCCCCAGCATTTT. This sequence encodes CASTLFGQPQHF.

This rearrangement joins TRBV7-2 to TRBJ1-4, with 7 bases aligning to TRBD1. Germline V gene data show CDR1 as SGHTA and CDR2 as FQGNSA. The CDR3 loop spans 18 amino acids. After removal of 5 bases from V and 12 bases from J, the junction contained 24 bases not matched to a gene. This chain's CDR3 is CASSPTPGVRGPPWELFF. CDR3 coding DNA: TGTGCCAGCAGCCCGACTCCAGGGGTTAGGGGGCCTCCTTGGGAACTGTTTTTT.

This clone was found once. The rearrangement uses TRBV7-2 and TRBJ2-5, with 8 bases fitting TRBD2. The CDR3 has 15 residues. V dropped 3 bases and J dropped 3; count of bases not matched to a gene: 6. Germline V gene data show CDR1 as SGHTA and CDR2 as FQGNSA. The CDR3 sequence: CASSFTTGGKETQYF. The CDR3 region has the DNA TGTGCCAGCAGCTTCACGACGGGAGGGAAAGAGACCCAGTACTTC.

V is TRBV7-3 and J is TRBJ2-3; TRBD2 is a possible D gene (5 bases). Trimming removed 1 base at V and 3 bases at J, with 11 bases between. CDR1 is SGHTA and CDR2 is FQGTGA in the germline V gene. The CDR3 is 15 residues long. Here the CDR3 reads CASSLSGGRTDTQYF. The DNA of the CDR3 is TGTGCCAGCAGCTTAAGTGGTGGGAGAACAGATACGCAGTATTTT.

The CDR3 loop is CASSQWGSGTSYEQYF. The DNA for the CDR3 is TGTGCCAGTAGTCAATGGGGTAGCGGGACCTCCTACGAGCAGTACTTC. The rearrangement joins TRBV19 to TRBJ2-7; 8 nucleotides line up with TRBD2. The germline CDR1 and CDR2 sequences are LNHDA and SQIVND (reference sequence). CDR3 length: 16 amino acids. The V and J ends lost 5 bases and 0 bases, in that order; junction bases with no gene match: 9.

The gene calls are TRBV7-9 and TRBJ2-2; no clear D gene. The CDR3 totals 12 residues. V lost 5 bases to trimming and J lost 7 bases, with 8 bases between them. Germline V lookup: CDR1 SEHNR, CDR2 FQNEAQ (reference sequence). The CDR3 DNA sequence: TGTGCCAGCAGCCCCGGTGGCGGGGAGCTGTTTTTT. This sequence encodes CASSPGGGELFF.

This chain joins TRBV4-1 and TRBJ2-5, with 10 bases that match TRBD2. Trimming removed 8 bases from V and 1 base from J; junction bases left unmatched: 1. This CDR3 region has 13 residues. From germline, CDR1 is MGHRA and CDR2 YSYEKL. The CDR3 here is CASGLAAQETQYF. CDR3 DNA sequence: TGCGCCAGCGGACTAGCGGCCCAAGAGACCCAGTACTTC.

The V call is TRBV6-4, the J call TRBJ2-1, with TRBD2 matching over 9 bases. This CDR3 contains 14 residues. Germline-derived CDR1 and CDR2 are MRHNA and SNTAGT. V shed 0 bases, J shed 7 bases, and the junction held 1 base outside the gene matches. CDR3 loop: CASSDSGLANEQFF. The CDR3 DNA sequence: TGTGCCAGCAGTGACTCGGGACTAGCTAATGAGCAGTTCTTC.

J is TRBJ2-2 and V is TRBV7-9; D gene unclear. CDR3 size: 13 residues. Trimming removed 5 bases from V and 6 bases from J, with 10 bases in between. Germline assignment: CDR1 SEHNR and CDR2 FQNEAQ (reference sequence). The CDR3 here is CASSPLNSGELFF. Written as DNA, the CDR3 is TGTGCCAGCAGCCCCCTTAATTCCGGGGAGCTGTTTTTT.

The V call is TRBV19, the J call TRBJ2-2, with TRBD1 matching 9 bases. This CDR3 comprises 15 residues. Germline assignment: CDR1 LNHDA and CDR2 SQIVND (reference sequence). V shed 4 bases and J 3 bases; nucleotides not matched to a gene: 3. The CDR3 coding sequence is TGTGCCAGTAGTAGGGACAGGGTCCACACCGGGGAGCTGTTTTTT. It translates to CASSRDRVHTGELFF. The variable domain in full, completed from reference TRBV19 and TRBJ2-2, reads DGGITQSPKYLFRKEGQNVTLSCEQNLNHDAMYWYRQDPGQGLRLIYYSQIVNDFQKGDIAEGYSVSREKKESFPLTVTSAQKNPTAFYLCASSRDRVHTGELFFGEGSRLTVL.

This clone was seen only a few times. V is TRBV7-6 and J is TRBJ2-3; 7 bases are a match to TRBD2. With 5 bases clipped from V and 5 bases from J, the junction kept 7 bases outside the gene matches. CDR3 length: 14 amino acids. Germline loops: CDR1 SGHVS, CDR2 FNYEAQ. The CDR3 loop is CASSGGGNKDTQYF. The CDR3 nucleotides read TGTGCCAGCAGCGGGGGGGGAAATAAAGATACGCAGTATTTT.